This TCR beta chain is from a study of control samples from healthy donors and cancer patients. The CDR3 sequence is 17 residues long. Germline V lookup: CDR1 MNHEY, CDR2 SMNVEV (reference sequence). V shed 6 bases and J shed 2 bases, with 23 bases lying between them. Method: immunoSEQ multiplex PCR; TCRdb's copy keeps in-frame clones and lacks some. The table lists approximately 50,000 clones, around 87% of them singletons. The sequenced sample was PBMCs. The sequence derives from a woman aged 55-70 years with lung cancer. This chain links TRBV27 with TRBJ2-7, with D possibly called TRBD1 or TRBD2 (5 bases each). CDR3 coding DNA: TGTGCCAGCAGCCGATCCCCTCCTACTAGGGGCCCCTACGAGCAGTACTTC. Translation: CASSRSPPTRGPYEQYF.